The 24 T cell receptor beta chains below were found in one sample sequenced in a study of blood T cell repertoires in COVID-19. Profiled with immunoSEQ multiplex PCR; TCRdb holds only in-frame clones, not every one. Of roughly 260,000 clones listed, roughly 84% are singletons. The sequenced sample was peripheral blood. The receptors shown here come from a woman under 30 with acute or convalescent COVID-19.

This chain connects TRBV29-1 to TRBJ2-5; D may be TRBD2 (5 bases). The CDR3 has 12 residues. The germline V gene has CDR1 SQVTM and CDR2 ANQGSEA. V lost 8 bases and J lost 5, with 15 bases in between. CDR3 amino acids: CSLGWEFETQYF. For the CDR3, the DNA is TGCAGCCTGGGCTGGGAGTTCGAGACCCAGTACTTC.

In the case of this clone: Different DNA sequences within this sample yield the same CDR3. As DNA, the CDR3 is TGCAGCGTAGGGGACAGCTTGAACACTGAAGCTTTCTTT. This gives the protein CSVGDSLNTEAFF. The chain joins TRBV29-1 to TRBJ1-1, with 7 bases fitting TRBD1. The V segment lost 6 bases and the J segment 0 bases; nucleotides outside the gene matches: 4. This CDR3 has 13 residues. The germline V gene encodes CDR1 SQVTM and CDR2 ANQGSEA.

This chain links TRBV3-1 (or the pseudogene TRBV3-2) with TRBJ1-2; 7 nucleotides match TRBD1. Germline CDR1 LGHDT, CDR2 YNNKEL (reference sequence). The CDR3 is made up of 20 amino acids. Trimming cost V 0 bases and J 0 bases; bases outside gene matches: 16. The DNA for the CDR3 is TGTGCCAGCAGCCAAGATACGCTTGCGGTCAGGGGGGTTACTAACTATGGCTACACCTTC. This gives the protein CASSQDTLAVRGVTNYGYTF.

This chain links TRBV4-2 with TRBJ2-1, with TRBD1 matching over 7 bases. In germline, CDR1 is LGHNA, CDR2 YNFKEQ. The V and J ends lost 8 bases and 10 bases, in that order; junction bases with no gene match: 8. The CDR3 runs to 12 residues. Here the CDR3 reads CASAGGPGEQFF. The CDR3 bases are TGTGCCAGCGCAGGGGGACCCGGGGAGCAGTTCTTC.

The chain couples TRBV7-2 to TRBJ1-5, with D tentatively TRBD1 (6 bases). V lost 3 bases, J lost 5 bases, and 8 bases lay in between. The CDR3 consists of 13 residues. In germline, CDR1 is SGHTA, CDR2 FQGNSA. CDR3 protein: CASSFSGDQPQHF. CDR3 DNA: TGTGCCAGCAGCTTCTCAGGGGATCAGCCCCAGCATTTT.

The chain joins TRBV11-2 to TRBJ2-1, with 7 bases matching TRBD2. J gave up 1 base and V 8 bases, and 14 bases lay outside the gene matches. CDR1 is SGHAT, CDR2 FQNNGV, per germline. CDR3 length: 17 residues. The CDR3 DNA is TGTGCCAGCGATTCATCGGTGGCGGGAGTGTCCTACAATGAGCAGTTCTTC. This translates into CASDSSVAGVSYNEQFF.

This sequence joins TRBV7-2 and TRBJ2-3; D call uncertain. The germline V and J ends were trimmed by 7 bases and 5 bases, with 16 bases remaining between them. Looked up from germline, CDR1 is SGHTA and CDR2 is FQGNSA. The CDR3 is made up of 14 amino acids. CDR3 amino acids: CASISERWRDTQYF. In nucleotides, the CDR3 is TGTGCCAGCATTTCGGAGAGATGGAGAGATACGCAGTATTTT.

The V and J genes are TRBV4-2 and TRBJ2-2; D possibly corresponds to TRBD1 (5 bases). CDR3 length equals 19 residues. The ends were cut back, 0 bases at V and 5 bases at J, with 22 bases in the middle. Germline V gene lookup returns CDR1 LGHNA and CDR2 YNFKEQ. CDR3 nucleotides: TGTGCCAGCAGCCAAGATCTAGGCCCAGGGTGGGCGGTAACCGGGGAGCTGTTTTTT. Residues: CASSQDLGPGWAVTGELFF.

This clone was seen a handful of times. The rearrangement links TRBV25-1 to TRBJ1-4, with TRBD1 matching over 8 bases. Germline lookup yields CDR1 MGHDK and CDR2 SYGVNS. The CDR3 spans 15 residues. V was pared by 6 bases and J by 8 bases, with 11 bases of the junction left unmatched. CDR3 sequence reads: CASRKIGQGNEKLFF. The CDR3 DNA is TGTGCCAGCAGGAAGATAGGACAGGGCAACGAAAAACTGTTTTTT.

The chain is built from TRBV28 and TRBJ2-3; the match to TRBD2 covers 7 bases. V lost 4 bases, J lost 2 bases, and 18 bases stayed unmatched. The CDR3 covers 19 residues. Germline CDR1 and CDR2: MDHEN and SYDVKM. The CDR3 DNA sequence: TGTGCCAGCAGTTATCCCCTTTCGAGAAAAGGGAGGGCCACAGATACGCAGTATTTT. Translation gives CASSYPLSRKGRATDTQYF.

This clone was picked up one time. The chain is built from TRBV7-9 and TRBJ2-2; possibly TRBD1 for D (5 bases). Germline V lookup: CDR1 SEHNR, CDR2 FQNEAQ (reference sequence). The CDR3 has 13 amino acids. V was clipped by 7 bases and J by 4 bases, with 10 bases between them. The CDR3 reads CASMAGPTGELFF. The DNA of the CDR3 is TGTGCCAGCATGGCAGGGCCCACCGGGGAGCTGTTTTTT. Looking up the rest from reference TRBV7-9 and TRBJ2-2 gives the full variable domain: DTGVSQNPRHKITKRGQNVTFRCDPISEHNRLYWYRQTLGQGPEFLTYFQNEAQLEKSRLLSDRFSAERPKGSFSTLEIQRTEQGDSAMYLCASMAGPTGELFFGEGSRLTVL.

The DNA for the CDR3 is TGCGCCAGCAGCCCGGGACTCCTATACGAGCAGTACTTC. Translated, it gives CASSPGLLYEQYF. The chain joins TRBV4-3 to TRBJ2-7, with D maybe TRBD2 (6 bases). CDR1 LGHNA and CDR2 YSLEER come from the germline V gene. CDR3 length equals 13 residues. V was trimmed by 4 bases and J by 4 bases, leaving 11 bases between them.

The chain combines TRBV5-5 with TRBJ2-3; D is undetermined. The CDR3 is 11 amino acids. Trimming stripped 4 bases from V and 11 bases from J, with 11 bases between. Looked up from germline, CDR1 is SGHKS and CDR2 is YYEKEE (reference sequence). The DNA for the CDR3 is TGTGCCAGCAGCCCACAGAAAGTGCAGTATTTT. Translated: CASSPQKVQYF.

The chain links TRBV10-3 to TRBJ2-5, with 7 bases fitting TRBD1. The V gene's germline CDR1 is ENHRY and CDR2 SYGVKD. The CDR3 sequence is 16 residues long. The V and J ends lost 3 bases and 2 bases, in that order; junction bases with no gene match: 9. In DNA form, the CDR3 reads TGTGCCATCAGTGAAGGCCAAGGGACAGTGCAAGAGACCCAGTACTTC. It translates to CAISEGQGTVQETQYF.

On this clone: Different DNA sequences within this sample yield the same CDR3. The chain employs TRBV7-2 and TRBJ2-3, with 7 bases matching TRBD2. V trimming: 1 base; J trimming: 2 bases; junction bases outside the gene matches: 6. Germline V CDR1 and CDR2: SGHTA, FQGNSA. The CDR3 consists of 16 residues. CDR3 amino acids: CASSLGLAVYTDTQYF. The DNA of the CDR3 is TGTGCCAGCAGCTTAGGTCTAGCGGTATACACAGATACGCAGTATTTT.

In its sample, this clone was seen a few times. V and J are TRBV4-3 and TRBJ1-4; 11 nucleotides agree with TRBD1. Germline CDR1 reads LGHNA; CDR2 reads YSLEER. With 0 bases clipped from V and 5 bases from J, the junction kept 5 bases outside the gene matches. The CDR3 sequence is 17 residues long. CDR3 in DNA: TGCGCCAGCAGCCAAGATGGCCGGGACAGGGGGAATGAAAAACTGTTTTTT. Residues: CASSQDGRDRGNEKLFF.

The chain is built from TRBV27 and TRBJ2-1; 10 nucleotides match TRBD2. V dropped 5 bases and J dropped 10; count of bases not matched to a gene: 5. This CDR3 contains 13 residues. Germline V gene lookup returns CDR1 MNHEY and CDR2 SMNVEV (reference sequence). CDR3 nucleotide sequence: TGTGCCAGCAGTGGGCCGGGACTAGCGGAGCAGTTCTTC. Its translation is CASSGPGLAEQFF.

The J gene is TRBJ1-1, the V gene TRBV5-5, with 7 bases fitting TRBD1. V trimming: 0 bases; J trimming: 1 base; junction bases outside the gene matches: 3. The CDR3 consists of 15 residues. Per germline, CDR1 SGHKS and CDR2 YYEKEE (reference sequence). The CDR3: CASSLGDSSNTEAFF. CDR3 nucleotide sequence: TGTGCCAGCAGCTTGGGGGACAGTTCGAACACTGAAGCTTTCTTT.

V usage is TRBV6-2 or TRBV6-3 and J usage is TRBJ1-1, with D possibly being TRBD1 (6 bases). This CDR3 has 16 residues. CDR1 and CDR2 (germline): MNHEY, SVGEGT. V gave up 3 bases and J gave up 1 base, with 15 bases separating them. The CDR3 bases are TGTGCCAGCAGTTATGGGCCGACAGGCTCGAACACTGAAGCTTTCTTT. Protein sequence: CASSYGPTGSNTEAFF.

This clone was observed a few times. The gene calls are TRBV6-5 and TRBJ2-1; 8 positions match TRBD2. V gave up 6 bases and J gave up 3 bases; unmatched junction bases: 7. The V gene's germline CDR1 is MNHEY and CDR2 SVGAGI. This CDR3 spans 15 amino acids. This CDR3 is CASSRSGSGYNEQFF. The CDR3 region has the DNA TGTGCCAGCAGCCGCAGCGGGAGCGGCTACAATGAGCAGTTCTTC.

This chain links TRBV28 with TRBJ2-3; 10 bases match TRBD2. V trimming: 3 bases; J trimming: 2 bases; junction bases outside the gene matches: 11. Germline lookup yields CDR1 MDHEN and CDR2 SYDVKM. This CDR3 region has 18 residues. The CDR3 nucleotides read TGTGCCAGCAGTTTCCCCCTAGCGGGAGAAAGGAACACAGATACGCAGTATTTT. This sequence encodes CASSFPLAGERNTDTQYF.

This clone occurred once. The J gene is TRBJ2-1, the V gene TRBV11-2; D uncertain. Trimming cost V 0 bases and J 11 bases, with 5 bases left between them. The CDR3 is made up of 11 amino acids. CDR1 and CDR2 from the germline V gene are SGHAT and FQNNGV. The CDR3: CASSLDFQQFF. CDR3 nucleotide sequence: TGTGCCAGCAGCTTAGACTTTCAGCAGTTCTTC.

The gene calls are TRBV3-1 (or the pseudogene TRBV3-2) and TRBJ2-1; TRBD2 aligns across 7 bases. The CDR3 is 16 amino acids. With 3 bases clipped from V and 0 bases from J, the junction kept 5 bases outside the gene matches. From germline, CDR1 is LGHDT and CDR2 YNNKEL (reference sequence). In DNA, the CDR3 is TGTGCCAGCAGCCATCCCCTAGCGGTCTCCTACAATGAGCAGTTCTTC. It specifies CASSHPLAVSYNEQFF.

This chain connects TRBV7-2 to TRBJ2-2; 10 bases map to TRBD2. Germline V lookup: CDR1 SGHTA, CDR2 FQGNSA. Trimming cost V 6 bases and J 0 bases; bases outside gene matches: 4. The CDR3 contains 16 residues. The CDR3 bases are TGTGCCAGCAGACAAACTAGCGGGACGAACACCGGGGAGCTGTTTTTT. Translating it yields CASRQTSGTNTGELFF.